The 23 T cell receptor beta chains listed next were all sequenced from one sample in a study of response to subunit inactivated influenza vaccine. Via MiXCR, TCRdb re-called the RT-PCR reads, giving one row per CDR3 protein. The repertoire holds 590,000 or so distinct CDR3 sequences, with 14% as singletons. The specimen comprised PBMCs from blood, sampled 14 to 15 days before vaccination. Receptors were obtained from a man in his forties or fifties who received an inactivated influenza vaccine.

This clonotype was seen ten or more times. The chain recombines TRBV3-1 with TRBJ2-1; 10 nucleotides align to TRBD2. The germline gives CDR1 LGHDT, CDR2 YNNKEL (reference sequence). This CDR3 comprises 17 residues. Unmatched junction bases numbered 5, after V lost 0 bases and J lost 3 bases. CDR3 residues: CASSQDPSGRIYNEQFF. The CDR3 DNA follows: TGTGCCAGCAGCCAAGATCCTAGCGGGAGAATCTACAATGAGCAGTTCTTC.

The chain recombines TRBV15 with TRBJ2-7; maybe TRBD1 (5 bases). The germline V and J ends were trimmed by 0 bases and 6 bases, with 15 bases remaining between them. CDR1 and CDR2 from the germline V gene are LNHNV and YYDKDF (reference sequence). There are 15 residues in the CDR3. CDR3 amino acids: CATSREKFGAREQYF. Written as DNA, the CDR3 is TGTGCCACCAGCAGAGAGAAGTTTGGGGCCCGCGAGCAGTACTTC. Filled out from reference TRBV15 and TRBJ2-7, the complete variable domain reads DAMVIQNPRYQVTQFGKPVTLSCSQTLNHNVMYWYQQKSSQAPKLLFHYYDKDFNNEADTPDNFQSRRPNTSFCFLDIRSPGLGDTAMYLCATSREKFGAREQYFGPGTRLTVT.

The gene calls are TRBV7-8 and TRBJ2-5; TRBD1 matches 7 bases. Germline V gene lookup returns CDR1 SGHVS and CDR2 FQNEAQ. The junction had 6 bases not matched to a gene; V was cut back by 6 bases and J by 2 bases. CDR3 length equals 14 residues. The chain's CDR3 is CASSRDSPQETQYF. CDR3 nucleotides: TGTGCCAGCAGTAGGGACAGCCCGCAAGAGACCCAGTACTTC.

A word on this clonotype: The CDR3 end shows no conserved phenylalanine or tryptophan, and so a read error is likely. The rearrangement joins TRBV5-1 to TRBJ2-3; D remains ambiguous. Between the trimmed V and J ends, which lost 0 bases and 0 bases, there was a span of 11 bases. This CDR3 spans 16 amino acids. Germline lookup yields CDR1 SGHRS and CDR2 YFSETQ. The CDR3 protein is CASSLALTPSTDTQYL. As DNA, the CDR3 is TGCGCCAGCAGCTTGGCCCTGACACCCAGCACAGATACGCAGTATCTT.

J is TRBJ2-5 and V is TRBV20-1, with D perhaps matching TRBD1 or TRBD2 (5 bases each). This CDR3 has 14 amino acids. Germline CDR1 reads DFQATT; CDR2 reads SNEGSKA (reference sequence). Trimming shortened V by 0 bases and J by 4 bases, and 12 bases separated the two germline ends. The CDR3 DNA reads as TGCAGTGCTAGAGATCTTCCGGGGCGAGAGACCCAGTACTTC. Amino acid sequence: CSARDLPGRETQYF.

This clonotype showed up many times. This chain joins TRBV4-1 and TRBJ2-1; 11 nucleotides match TRBD2. CDR1 is MGHRA and CDR2 is YSYEKL in the germline V gene. The CDR3 totals 15 residues. V shed 3 bases, J shed 4 bases, and the junction held 2 bases outside the gene matches. Here the CDR3 DNA reads TGCGCCAGCAGCCATTTAGCGGGAGGGTACAATGAGCAGTTCTTC. Translated: CASSHLAGGYNEQFF.

This clonotype has a handful of counts. The gene calls are TRBV18 and TRBJ2-7, with D perhaps matching TRBD1 (5 bases). This CDR3 spans 14 amino acids. Trimming cost V 0 bases and J 2 bases, with 8 bases left between them. The germline V gene has CDR1 KGHSH and CDR2 LQKENI. The CDR3 reads CASSPPGRTYEQYF. The CDR3 DNA is TGTGCCAGCTCACCACCGGGGCGGACCTACGAGCAGTACTTC. Together with reference TRBV18 and TRBJ2-7, the CDR3 gives the full variable domain: NAGVMQNPRHLVRRRGQEARLRCSPMKGHSHVYWYRQLPEEGLKFMVYLQKENIIDESGMPKERFSAEFPKEGPSILRIQQVVRGDSAAYFCASSPPGRTYEQYFGPGTRLTVT.

The sample holds a few counts of this clonotype. The chain has TRBV4-1 and TRBJ1-5, with D perhaps matching TRBD1 (6 bases). The germline V and J ends were trimmed by 1 base and 4 bases, with 11 bases remaining between them. The CDR3 has 15 amino acids. The V gene's germline CDR1 is MGHRA and CDR2 YSYEKL. The CDR3 DNA sequence: TGCGCCAGCAGCCAAGGGGGGACACGAAATCAGCCCCAGCATTTT. It codes for CASSQGGTRNQPQHF.

V usage is TRBV25-1 and J usage is TRBJ2-1; the match to TRBD2 covers 9 bases. After removal of 4 bases from V and 5 bases from J, the junction contained 9 bases not matched to a gene. The germline V gene encodes CDR1 MGHDK and CDR2 SYGVNS. The CDR3 is 16 residues long. The CDR3 region is CASSGLPVAGDNEQFF. The CDR3 bases are TGTGCCAGCAGTGGACTTCCGGTAGCGGGAGACAATGAGCAGTTCTTC.

This clonotype was seen only a few times. The chain uses TRBV15 and TRBJ2-7; D is unresolved. Deletions cut 5 bases from V and 3 bases from J, with 11 bases between. Germline CDR1 is LNHNV and CDR2 is YYDKDF (reference sequence). This CDR3 region has 13 residues. The CDR3 region has the DNA TGTGCCACCAGCGCCTTTAACAACTACGAGCAGTACTTC. Protein sequence: CATSAFNNYEQYF. The whole variable domain, filled in from reference TRBV15 and TRBJ2-7, reads DAMVIQNPRYQVTQFGKPVTLSCSQTLNHNVMYWYQQKSSQAPKLLFHYYDKDFNNEADTPDNFQSRRPNTSFCFLDIRSPGLGDTAMYLCATSAFNNYEQYFGPGTRLTVT.

DNA of the CDR3: TGCAGTGCTAGAGGTACAGGTGGTGAAAAACTGTTTTTT. Translating gives CSARGTGGEKLFF. The chain carries TRBV20-1 and TRBJ1-4; D might be TRBD1 (5 bases). The germline V gene encodes CDR1 DFQATT and CDR2 SNEGSKA (reference sequence). The V end lost 1 base, the J end lost 7 bases, and 10 bases lay between the germline ends. This CDR3 spans 13 amino acids.

This chain links TRBV5-1 with TRBJ1-1; maybe TRBD1 (6 bases). Germline CDR1 reads SGHRS; CDR2 reads YFSETQ. V lost 4 bases, J lost 0 bases, and 13 bases lay in between. The CDR3 contains 15 residues. CDR3 sequence reads: CASSRETGMNTEAFF. The CDR3 DNA follows: TGCGCCAGCAGCAGGGAGACAGGAATGAACACTGAAGCTTTCTTT.

The chain combines TRBV4-2 with TRBJ1-5; D is undetermined. Between the trimmed V and J ends, which lost 0 bases and 2 bases, there was a span of 8 bases. This CDR3 comprises 15 residues. Germline V gene lookup returns CDR1 LGHNA and CDR2 YNFKEQ. The DNA of the CDR3 is TGTGCCAGCAGCCAAGATCGCCGTGGCAATCAGCCCCAGCATTTT. It codes for CASSQDRRGNQPQHF.

Only a few counts were recorded for this clonotype. The V gene is TRBV5-6, the J gene TRBJ1-2; 9 nucleotides line up with TRBD1. V lost 3 bases, J lost 6 bases, and 9 bases stayed unmatched. Germline CDR1 is SGHDT and CDR2 is YYEEEE. The CDR3 loop spans 15 amino acids. The CDR3 nucleotides read TGTGCCAGCAGCTCAACCGGGACAGGGTCCGATGGCTACACCTTC. This translates into CASSSTGTGSDGYTF.

The chain combines TRBV15 with TRBJ2-3; D gene uncertain. Germline V gene sequence: CDR1 LNHNV, CDR2 YYDKDF (reference sequence). V lost 0 bases and J 2 bases, leaving 9 bases between the germline ends. This CDR3 is built from 15 residues. CDR3 amino acids: CATSRDTGVTDTQYF. The CDR3 region has the DNA TGTGCCACCAGCAGAGATACGGGTGTCACAGATACGCAGTATTTT.

This clonotype was seen more than once but under ten times. The J gene is TRBJ2-7, the V gene TRBV7-2, with a possible D match to TRBD2 (6 bases). Trimming removed 4 bases from V and 0 bases from J, with 10 bases in between. CDR3 size: 14 residues. CDR1 SGHTA and CDR2 FQGNSA come from the germline V gene. The CDR3 DNA sequence: TGTGCCAGCAGCTATCTAGCGCTCTCCTACGAGCAGTACTTC. Its protein product is CASSYLALSYEQYF.

The gene calls are TRBV9 and TRBJ2-7; either TRBD1 or TRBD2 may fit D (6 bases each). V lost 4 bases, J lost 0 bases, and 17 bases lay in between. Germline loops: CDR1 SGDLS, CDR2 YYNGEE. CDR3 length: 16 amino acids. The chain's CDR3 is CASSPRSGAFSYEQYF. CDR3 nucleotides: TGTGCCAGCAGCCCCCGATCGGGGGCTTTCTCCTACGAGCAGTACTTC.

This clonotype was seen more than once but under ten times. In DNA form, the CDR3 reads TGTGCCAGCAGTGAATTCGGCAGGGATACTGAAGCTTTCTTT. Protein product: CASSEFGRDTEAFF. V usage is TRBV25-1 and J usage is TRBJ1-1, with a possible D match to TRBD1 (5 bases). Germline V gene lookup returns CDR1 MGHDK and CDR2 SYGVNS. The CDR3 runs 14 residues. With 1 base removed from V and 5 bases from J, the gap between germline ends came to 11 bases.

The sample holds many counts of this clonotype. The V and J genes are TRBV3-1 and TRBJ2-7; 7 bases match TRBD1. Germline assignment: CDR1 LGHDT and CDR2 YNNKEL (reference sequence). V lost 0 bases, J lost 3 bases, and 2 bases stayed unmatched. The CDR3 extends over 14 amino acids. For the CDR3, the DNA is TGTGCCAGCAGCCAAGACAGGGGGAACTACGAGCAGTACTTC. The encoded protein is CASSQDRGNYEQYF.

There are many counts of this clonotype. The rearrangement uses TRBV20-1 and TRBJ1-6; D gene uncertain. Trimming shortened V by 3 bases and J by 1 base, and 10 bases separated the two germline ends. From germline, CDR1 is DFQATT and CDR2 SNEGSKA (reference sequence). This CDR3 is built from 15 residues. The CDR3 region has the DNA TGCAGTGCTAGGGCCGAAGATTCCTATAATTCACCCCTCCACTTT. Its protein product is CSARAEDSYNSPLHF.

V gene TRBV5-1 combines with J gene TRBJ2-5; maybe TRBD1 (6 bases). There are 15 residues in the CDR3. The germline CDR1 and CDR2 sequences are SGHRS and YFSETQ. Trimming pared 4 bases from V and 4 bases from J, leaving 17 bases between. CDR3 in DNA: TGCGCCAGCAGCCCCGGGACATTGACCCGAGAGACCCAGTACTTC. Residues: CASSPGTLTRETQYF.

The V and J genes are TRBV5-1 and TRBJ2-2; 7 nucleotides agree with TRBD1. Germline CDR1 and CDR2: SGHRS and YFSETQ. The CDR3 is 15 amino acids. The junction had 6 bases not matched to a gene; V was cut back by 4 bases and J by 3 bases. The CDR3 nucleotides read TGCGCCAGCAGCCGCCTCACAGGGGACACCGGGGAGCTGTTTTTT. It is translated as CASSRLTGDTGELFF.

The J gene is TRBJ2-5, the V gene TRBV10-3; 12 bases agree with TRBD1. Germline CDR1 is ENHRY and CDR2 is SYGVKD. The CDR3 has 16 residues. Unmatched junction bases numbered 9, after V lost 6 bases and J lost 4 bases. The CDR3 reads CAISFGTGGLGETQYF. For the CDR3, the DNA is TGTGCCATCAGCTTTGGGACAGGGGGCCTAGGAGAGACCCAGTACTTC.